Sequencing of this TCR beta chain was carried out in a study of T cell repertoires in cytomegalovirus infection. Turning to the study itself: Public TCR beta signature analysis indicated the presence of both CMV infection and matching HLA type.

CDR1 is SGHVS and CDR2 is FQNEAQ in the germline V gene. This CDR3 region has 13 residues. Trimming cost V 0 bases and J 10 bases, with 12 bases left between them. In TCRdb, the reads were re-called with MiXCR into one record per CDR3 protein. Found here are a few hundred thousand distinct CDR3 sequences, 40% of them singletons; the top ten hold more than 40%. As for this clonotype: Its antigen remains unknown.

This sequence joins TRBV7-8 and TRBJ1-1; possible D gene TRBD1, 5 bases. The receptor was derived from a human donor in good health (CMV status not recorded). Some clones in this sample may be carry-over from other donors' samples. Specimen: cultured PBMCs, collected from culture after CMV antigen stimulation. The CDR3 DNA is TGTGCCAGCAGCTTAGCGGGGGAGGGGAGAGCTTTCTTT. Residues: CASSLAGEGRAFF.